This TCR beta chain comes out of a study of control samples from healthy donors and cancer patients. This CDR3 region has 12 residues. With V trimmed by 4 bases and J by 11 bases, 3 bases remained unmatched. Germline CDR1 and CDR2: SNHLY and FYNNEI. The data were produced by immunoSEQ multiplex PCR, yet TCRdb's version contains in-frame clones alone and is incomplete. The sample includes approximately 87,000 clones, more than 85% seen only once; the top ten take around 1.3%. The J gene is TRBJ2-1, the V gene TRBV2; 9 nucleotides agree with TRBD1. The clonotype originates from a woman between 35 and 50 years old with lung cancer. Specimen: PBMCs. This chain's CDR3 is CASSGTGVQQFF. For the CDR3, the DNA is TGTGCCAGCAGTGGGACAGGGGTTCAGCAGTTCTTC.